This T cell receptor beta chain was recorded in a study of cytomegalovirus exposure and HLA in healthy donors. Notes on the study in general: The study put some 150 TCR beta chains on its list as cytomegalovirus-associated.

The table lists this clone with a few counts. Its cognate antigen is unknown. Trimming pared 2 bases from V and 7 bases from J, leaving 14 bases between. Germline V lookup: CDR1 SGHVS, CDR2 FQNEAQ. The CDR3 consists of 14 residues. Primers for the PCR totalled 60 Vbeta and 13 Jbeta. Produced via immunoSEQ multiplex PCR; TCRdb's table is partial and in-frame only. The table shows approximately 180,000 clones, with about 75% occurring only once. V is TRBV7-8 and J is TRBJ2-5; possibly TRBD2 for D (6 bases). Specimen: PBMCs. The TCR was taken from a man aged 40-50 years in good health and CMV-seropositive. CDR3 in DNA: TGTGCCAGCAGCTTAAGCCCGGGACTCGGGACCCAGTACTTC. The encoded protein is CASSLSPGLGTQYF.